One sample yielded the 24 T cell receptor beta chains listed below, sequenced in a study of T cell repertoires in cytomegalovirus infection. TCRdb ran MiXCR on the reads and lists one entry per CDR3 protein. The sample records 300,000 to 400,000 distinct CDR3 sequences, 9.5% being singletons. The sequencing input was PBMCs. The receptors were gathered from a human donor in good health (CMV status not recorded). Some clones in this sample may be carry-over from other donors' samples.

This clonotype was observed a few times. The chain is built from TRBV20-1 and TRBJ1-1; TRBD1 matches at 7 bases. Germline V CDR1 and CDR2: DFQATT, SNEGSKA (reference sequence). This CDR3 has 14 residues. V trimming: 2 bases; J trimming: 5 bases; junction bases outside the gene matches: 8. CDR3 loop: CSARQGAGGTEAFF. The CDR3 DNA reads TGCAGTGCTAGACAAGGGGCAGGGGGGACTGAAGCTTTCTTT.

The sample holds a few counts of this clonotype. J is TRBJ2-1 and V is TRBV27; TRBD1 agrees at 7 bases. Germline V gene data show CDR1 as MNHEY and CDR2 as SMNVEV (reference sequence). The CDR3 runs 16 residues. With V trimmed by 8 bases and J by 7 bases, 17 bases remained unmatched. The CDR3 DNA is TGTGCCAGCTTTAGGGGGCTCGGGTCCCCAGCTAATGAGCAGTTCTTC. Translating gives CASFRGLGSPANEQFF.

This clonotype was found a few times. This chain uses TRBV27 with TRBJ2-3; 15 bases are a match to TRBD2. V lost 6 bases, J lost 4 bases, and 17 bases stayed unmatched. The germline V gene has CDR1 MNHEY and CDR2 SMNVEV (reference sequence). This CDR3 spans 20 amino acids. CDR3 sequence reads: CASSSDGTSGGPWLADTQYF. The CDR3, as DNA: TGTGCCAGCAGCTCCGATGGGACTAGCGGGGGGCCTTGGTTAGCAGATACGCAGTATTTT.

This clonotype occurred a few times. The rearrangement links TRBV6-2 or TRBV6-3 to TRBJ2-1, with 11 bases aligning to TRBD2. CDR3 length equals 16 residues. The junction had 7 bases not matched to a gene; V was cut back by 4 bases and J by 5 bases. CDR1 MNHEY and CDR2 SVGEGT come from the germline V gene. CDR3 in DNA: TGTGCCAGCAGTTTTAATAGCGGGGGGGCCGACAATGAGCAGTTCTTC. Translation: CASSFNSGGADNEQFF.

The genes are TRBV4-2 and TRBJ1-5; D is ambiguous. Trimming left V 0 bases short and J 0 bases short, with 12 bases between. The CDR3 has 17 amino acids. The germline V gene encodes CDR1 LGHNA and CDR2 YNFKEQ. The CDR3 sequence is CASSQDRLGYSNQPQHF. The CDR3 nucleotides read TGTGCCAGCAGCCAAGATCGTTTAGGTTATAGCAATCAGCCCCAGCATTTT.

This clonotype appeared many times. The chain joins TRBV7-2 to TRBJ2-7; the D is unclear. Germline V gene sequence: CDR1 SGHTA, CDR2 FQGNSA. This CDR3 comprises 15 residues. The V and J ends lost 3 bases and 2 bases respectively, with 14 bases between them. CDR3 loop: CASSFAAATTYEQYF. The CDR3 coding sequence is TGTGCCAGCAGCTTTGCGGCGGCGACAACCTACGAGCAGTACTTC.

The table lists this clonotype with a few counts. CDR3 amino acids: CASSFGTGVVGETQYF. The CDR3 DNA follows: TGTGCCAGCAGCTTCGGGACAGGGGTAGTTGGAGAGACCCAGTACTTC. The chain combines TRBV11-2 with TRBJ2-5; 10 bases agree with TRBD1. CDR3 size: 16 residues. J was trimmed by 4 bases and V by 3 bases; bases with no gene match: 8. Germline V lookup: CDR1 SGHAT, CDR2 FQNNGV.

This clonotype was seen only a few times. V is TRBV4-1 and J is TRBJ2-3; 12 bases are shared with TRBD2. CDR1 is MGHRA, CDR2 YSYEKL, per germline. The CDR3 runs 15 residues. J was trimmed by 5 bases and V by 1 base; bases with no gene match: 1. The CDR3 region is CASSQATSGRDTQYF. DNA for the CDR3: TGCGCCAGCAGCCAAGCGACTAGCGGGAGAGATACGCAGTATTTT.

The chain combines TRBV10-3 with TRBJ2-7, with D unresolved. Germline loops: CDR1 ENHRY, CDR2 SYGVKD. The CDR3 covers 13 residues. V gave up 4 bases and J gave up 3 bases, with 10 bases separating them. The CDR3 nucleotides read TGTGCCATCAGTGCGGGCTTGAACTACGAGCAGTACTTC. Residues: CAISAGLNYEQYF.

This clonotype showed up just a few times. The chain uses TRBV20-1 and TRBJ1-5; 9 bases map to TRBD1. The CDR3 runs 15 residues. Germline CDR1 DFQATT, CDR2 SNEGSKA (reference sequence). J gave up 1 base and V 5 bases, and 6 bases lay outside the gene matches. Written as DNA, the CDR3 is TGCAGTGCTGGCCCCGACAGGGGGAGCAATCAGCCCCAGCATTTT. Translation: CSAGPDRGSNQPQHF.

This clonotype was counted many times. The chain carries TRBV7-2 and TRBJ2-2, with 10 positions matching TRBD2. CDR1 is SGHTA, CDR2 FQGNSA, per germline. The J segment lost 0 bases and the V segment lost 5 bases, leaving 6 bases of the junction unmatched. This CDR3 has 17 amino acids. The CDR3 nucleotides are TGTGCCAGCAGCAAACCGGGACTAGCGACGAACACCGGGGAGCTGTTTTTT. Its translation: CASSKPGLATNTGELFF.

This clonotype was counted at least ten times. The chain is built from TRBV3-1 and TRBJ2-3; D perhaps matches TRBD2 (6 bases). The CDR3 totals 16 residues. Trimming pared 1 base from V and 3 bases from J, leaving 14 bases between. Germline V gene lookup returns CDR1 LGHDT and CDR2 YNNKEL (reference sequence). The CDR3 region is CASSQGGAHRTDTQYF. Written as DNA, the CDR3 is TGTGCCAGCAGCCAAGGCGGGGCCCATAGGACAGATACGCAGTATTTT.

This clonotype was detected only a few times. The chain combines TRBV12-3 or TRBV12-4 with TRBJ1-4; D ambiguous. Trimming left V 5 bases short and J 0 bases short, with 7 bases between. This CDR3 has 14 residues. CDR3 DNA: TGTGCCAGCAGTAAGACGGCAACTAATGAAAAACTGTTTTTT. This gives the protein CASSKTATNEKLFF.

This clonotype was picked up many times. This sequence joins TRBV18 and TRBJ2-1; the D call may be TRBD1 or TRBD2 (6 bases each). The CDR3 covers 15 residues. Trimming left V 3 bases short and J 2 bases short, with 11 bases between. The germline CDR1 and CDR2 sequences are KGHSH and LQKENI. The CDR3 DNA follows: TGTGCCAGCTCACCGTTGGAGGGGGCCTACAATGAGCAGTTCTTC. Translated, it gives CASSPLEGAYNEQFF.

The chain couples TRBV7-3 to TRBJ1-1; perhaps TRBD1 as D (6 bases). The CDR3 is 16 residues long. Trimming took 1 base from V and 2 from J, leaving 14 bases between them. Per germline, CDR1 SGHTA and CDR2 FQGTGA. CDR3 bases: TGTGCCAGCAGCTTAAGGCCCAGGGGCGTAAACACTGAAGCTTTCTTT. It specifies CASSLRPRGVNTEAFF. Filled out from reference TRBV7-3 and TRBJ1-1, the complete variable domain reads GAGVSQTPSNKVTEKGKYVELRCDPISGHTALYWYRQSLGQGPEFLIYFQGTGAADDSGLPNDRFFAVRPEGSVSTLKIQRTERGDSAVYLCASSLRPRGVNTEAFFGQGTRLTVV.

This clonotype showed up just a few times. V usage is TRBV28 and J usage is TRBJ1-4; D unresolved. The CDR3 spans 14 residues. The V and J ends lost 5 bases and 1 base respectively, with 8 bases between them. The germline V gene encodes CDR1 MDHEN and CDR2 SYDVKM. CDR3 sequence: CASSPLKTNEKLFF. The DNA for the CDR3 is TGTGCCAGCAGTCCCCTTAAAACTAATGAAAAACTGTTTTTT.

This clonotype was found a few times. The chain links TRBV5-6 to TRBJ2-1; TRBD2 matches at 8 bases. CDR1 and CDR2 (germline): SGHDT, YYEEEE. The CDR3 is 14 residues long. The J segment lost 2 bases and the V segment lost 6 bases, leaving 4 bases of the junction unmatched. The DNA of the CDR3 is TGTGCCAGCAACCGGCGGGGGGCCTACAATGAGCAGTTCTTC. This translates into CASNRRGAYNEQFF.

This rearrangement joins TRBV7-8 to TRBJ1-1; D is ambiguous. The germline V gene has CDR1 SGHVS and CDR2 FQNEAQ. V was clipped by 5 bases and J by 1 base, with 11 bases between them. The CDR3 contains 14 residues. This chain's CDR3 is CASSPATTNTEAFF. Here the CDR3 DNA reads TGTGCCAGCAGCCCGGCTACAACGAACACTGAAGCTTTCTTT.

The chain uses TRBV7-9 and TRBJ1-1; unclear D gene. Germline V gene sequence: CDR1 SEHNR, CDR2 FQNEAQ (reference sequence). V was cut by 4 bases and J by 0 bases, with 12 bases left in between. The CDR3 sequence is 15 residues long. CDR3 amino acids: CASSSSTTVNTEAFF. The CDR3 DNA sequence: TGTGCCAGCAGCTCCTCCACGACGGTGAACACTGAAGCTTTCTTT.

Ten or more counts support this clonotype. V and J are TRBV7-2 and TRBJ2-7, with 8 bases fitting TRBD1. V lost 3 bases and J lost 13; bases outside the gene matches: 11. The CDR3 extends over 13 amino acids. Looked up from germline, CDR1 is SGHTA and CDR2 is FQGNSA. CDR3 sequence reads: CASSFTIGQGGYF. In DNA, the CDR3 is TGTGCCAGCAGCTTTACTATCGGACAGGGAGGCTACTTC. The variable domain in full, with the rest retrieved from reference TRBV7-2 and TRBJ2-7, is GAGVSQSPSNKVTEKGKDVELRCDPISGHTALYWYRQSLGQGLEFLIYFQGNSAPDKSGLPSDRFSAERTGGSVSTLTIQRTQQEDSAVYLCASSFTIGQGGYFGPGTRLTVT.

A few counts support this clonotype. The chain combines TRBV2 with TRBJ2-7; D possibly matches TRBD1 or TRBD2 (6 bases each). This CDR3 spans 14 amino acids. V gave up 6 bases and J gave up 2 bases, with 14 bases separating them. Germline CDR1 SNHLY, CDR2 FYNNEI. CDR3 protein: CASSPLGGPYEQYF. The DNA of the CDR3 is TGTGCCAGCAGCCCTTTAGGGGGGCCCTACGAGCAGTACTTC. The full variable domain, completed using reference TRBV2 and TRBJ2-7, is EPEVTQTPSHQVTQMGQEVILRCVPISNHLYFYWYRQILGQKVEFLVSFYNNEISEKSEIFDDQFSVERPDGSNFTLKIRSTKLEDSAMYFCASSPLGGPYEQYFGPGTRLTVT.

This clonotype was observed at least ten times. The chain carries TRBV6-2 or TRBV6-3 and TRBJ1-1; TRBD1 might be the D (5 bases). The V gene lost 3 bases and the J gene lost 3 bases, with 17 bases spanning the gap. Germline V gene lookup returns CDR1 MNHEY and CDR2 SVGEGT. This CDR3 is 16 amino acids long. The CDR3: CASSYPQGGVDTEAFF. The CDR3 DNA reads as TGTGCCAGCAGTTATCCTCAGGGAGGCGTCGACACTGAAGCTTTCTTT.

The chain recombines TRBV2 with TRBJ2-7, with no clear D. V dropped 10 bases and J dropped 0 bases, with 13 bases sitting between them. This CDR3 region has 13 residues. CDR1 and CDR2 (germline): SNHLY, FYNNEI. In nucleotides, the CDR3 is TGTGCCACCGTTCGGTCTCACTCCTACGAGCAGTACTTC. Translating gives CATVRSHSYEQYF.

This clonotype appeared a few times. The chain is built from TRBV20-1 and TRBJ1-4; unclear D gene. The CDR3 contains 16 residues. Trimming cost V 2 bases and J 0 bases, with 13 bases left between them. Germline V lookup: CDR1 DFQATT, CDR2 SNEGSKA (reference sequence). The CDR3, as DNA: TGCAGTGCTAGACCCGGCGGTGTTGCAACTAATGAAAAACTGTTTTTT. Protein product: CSARPGGVATNEKLFF.